These T cell receptor beta chains were read from a single sample in a study. TCRdb reanalysed the 5' RACE reads using MiXCR and keeps one entry per CDR3 protein. The data hold fewer than 75,000 distinct CDR3 sequences, with around 24% observed a single time. The specimen was tumor-infiltrating Tregs sorted from the breast tumor. The receptors come from a female donor with breast cancer. Each CDR3 is given with its conserved first and last residue. The D gene is left open where the match is weak. The size field is filled for only some rows; it gives once, few, many or a size class.

.	.	TRBV6-1	TRBJ1-6	CASSVTGPGNSPLHF	TGTGCCAGCAGTGTAACCGGGCCAGGAAATTCACCCCTCCACTTT
.	many	TRBV5-5	TRBJ1-2	CASSLRTFDGYTF	TGTGCCAGCAGCTTACGAACTTTCGATGGCTACACCTTC
.	many	TRBV4-1	TRBJ1-2	CASSQLSQTHGYTF	TGCGCCAGCAGCCAACTAAGCCAGACTCATGGCTACACCTTC
.	few	TRBV7-2	TRBJ2-5	CASSPRGNRETQYF	TGTGCCAGCAGCCCGAGGGGGAATAGGGAGACCCAGTACTTC
.	.	TRBV5-6	TRBJ2-3	CASSLMTGTDTQYF	TGTGCCAGCAGCTTGATGACTGGCACAGATACGCAGTATTTT
.	.	TRBV5-1	TRBJ2-2	CASTPQNTGELFF	TGCGCCAGCACTCCGCAGAACACCGGGGAGCTGTTTTTT
.	.	TRBV5-1	TRBJ2-2	CASSLEVGGSNTGELFF	TGCGCCAGCAGCTTGGAAGTCGGGGGTTCGAACACCGGGGAGCTGTTTTTT
.	many	TRBV5-4	TRBJ1-4	CASSSRDGNEKLFF	TGTGCCAGCAGCAGCCGGGACGGTAATGAAAAACTGTTTTTT
TRBD1	many	TRBV7-2	TRBJ2-5	CASSRTGTRETQYF	TGTGCCAGCAGCCGGACAGGGACGAGAGAGACCCAGTACTTC
.	many	TRBV7-3	TRBJ1-5	CASSLRGDQPQHF	TGTGCCAGCAGCTTACGGGGAGATCAGCCCCAGCATTTT
TRBD2	few	TRBV20-1	TRBJ2-2	CSAGPSGSGTGELFF	TGCAGTGCTGGTCCTAGCGGGAGCGGAACCGGGGAGCTGTTTTTT
.	.	TRBV7-2	TRBJ1-1	CASSPSLNTEAFF	TGTGCCAGCAGCCCCTCCTTGAACACTGAAGCTTTCTTT
.	few	TRBV6-6	TRBJ1-6	CAVYDRGGSPLHF	TGTGCCGTCTACGATCGGGGCGGATCACCCCTCCACTTT
TRBD2	many	TRBV4-2	TRBJ2-7	CASSQAGTSGIYEQYF	TGTGCCAGCAGCCAAGCCGGGACTAGCGGGATCTACGAGCAGTACTTC
TRBD1	few	TRBV7-6	TRBJ2-5	CASSPWTGGMETQYF	TGTGCCAGCAGCCCCTGGACAGGGGGCATGGAGACCCAGTACTTC
TRBD2	few	TRBV12-3/TRBV12-4	TRBJ2-1	CASSLYGPSGVSSYDEQFF	TGTGCCAGCAGTTTATATGGTCCTAGCGGGGTTAGCTCCTACGATGAGCAGTTCTTC
.	.	TRBV30	TRBJ2-5	CAWSWSSLRQETQYF	TGTGCCTGGAGTTGGTCTAGCTTACGCCAAGAGACCCAGTACTTC
.	.	TRBV6-5	TRBJ2-7	CASSSPGTKSGEQYF	TGTGCCAGCAGTTCCCCGGGAACTAAGTCAGGCGAGCAGTACTTC
TRBD2	.	TRBV20-1	TRBJ2-1	CSASPLAGGYNEQFF	TGCAGTGCTAGTCCCTTGGCGGGAGGGTACAATGAGCAGTTCTTC
.	few	TRBV4-2	TRBJ2-1	CASSQDLHEQFF	TGTGCCAGCAGCCAAGATTTACATGAGCAGTTCTTC
.	.	TRBV6-1	TRBJ2-7	CASGPRSFYEQYF	TGTGCCAGCGGACCGCGGTCCTTCTACGAGCAGTACTTC
.	few	TRBV20-1	TRBJ2-3	CSARDSGPSTDTQYF	TGCAGTGCTAGGGACAGCGGGCCTAGCACAGATACGCAGTATTTT
.	many	TRBV6-5	TRBJ2-7	CASSYSSSYEQYF	TGTGCCAGCAGTTATTCCAGCTCCTACGAGCAGTACTTC
.	many	TRBV5-1	TRBJ2-7	CASSLHVRPYEQYF	TGCGCCAGCAGCTTGCATGTCCGGCCATACGAGCAGTACTTC
TRBD2	.	TRBV5-1	TRBJ2-1	CASSDLAGANNEQFF	TGCGCCAGCAGCGACCTAGCGGGAGCTAACAATGAGCAGTTCTTC
.	once	TRBV4-1	TRBJ2-5	CASSHMGAGQKTQYF	TGCGCCAGCAGCCACATGGGGGCGGGCCAAAAGACCCAGTACTTC
.	.	TRBV3-1	TRBJ2-7	CASSQDGYRYEQYF	TGTGCCAGCAGCCAAGACGGATATCGCTACGAGCAGTACTTC
.	.	TRBV28	TRBJ2-4	CASSDRTQAKNIQYF	TGTGCCAGCTCCGACAGAACCCAAGCCAAAAACATTCAGTACTTC
.	.	TRBV7-9	TRBJ2-3	CTSSFLRFGGTDTQYF	TGTACCAGCAGCTTCCTTCGTTTCGGGGGAACAGATACGCAGTATTTT
.	.	TRBV9	TRBJ2-7	CASSAGVGLGEQYF	TGTGCCAGCTCCGCCGGGGTGGGATTGGGAGAGCAGTACTTC
TRBD1	once	TRBV2	TRBJ1-1	CASSIGQGAVAFF	TGTGCCAGCAGTATCGGACAGGGGGCTGTTGCTTTCTTT
TRBD2	few	TRBV12-3/TRBV12-4	TRBJ2-2	CASSRYSGSESGELFF	TGTGCCAGCAGCCGGTATAGCGGGAGTGAGTCCGGGGAGCTGTTTTTT
.	few	TRBV24-1	TRBJ2-5	CATSRIAEYQETQYF	TGTGCCACCAGTCGAATAGCCGAGTACCAAGAGACCCAGTACTTC
.	few	TRBV2	TRBJ1-6	CASSEQGLYNSPLHF	TGTGCCAGCAGTGAACAGGGGCTGTATAATTCACCCCTCCACTTT
.	many	TRBV15	TRBJ2-1	CATSRDPQRTEQFF	TGTGCCACCAGCAGAGACCCCCAAAGGACGGAGCAGTTCTTC
.	.	TRBV4-2	TRBJ2-2	CANSRANGAGVLFF	TGTGCCAACAGCCGAGCCAACGGGGCCGGGGTGCTGTTTTTT
.	.	TRBV7-3	TRBJ2-3	CASSLGLATDTQYF	TGTGCCAGCAGCCTCGGACTCGCCACAGATACGCAGTATTTT
TRBD1	few	TRBV5-1	TRBJ1-1	CASWDTGGVNTEAFF	TGCGCCAGCTGGGATACAGGGGGAGTAAACACTGAAGCTTTCTTT
TRBD2	.	TRBV7-3	TRBJ2-3	CASSPGLAGATDTQYF	TGTGCCAGCAGCCCCGGACTAGCGGGAGCCACAGATACGCAGTATTTT
.	few	TRBV4-3	TRBJ1-1	CASSQVRQTNTEAFF	TGCGCCAGCAGCCAAGTTCGGCAGACGAACACTGAAGCTTTCTTT
.	few	TRBV30	TRBJ2-1	CAWNRGGNEQFF	TGTGCCTGGAACCGGGGTGGCAATGAGCAGTTCTTC
TRBD2	few	TRBV5-1	TRBJ2-2	CASSLAGGPGELFF	TGCGCCAGCAGCCTAGCGGGAGGACCCGGGGAGCTGTTTTTT
.	many	TRBV15	TRBJ1-1	CATSRDLVTGAMNTEAFF	TGTGCCACCAGCAGAGATCTTGTGACAGGCGCAATGAACACTGAAGCTTTCTTT
.	many	TRBV7-3	TRBJ1-2	CASSLTLGYGYTF	TGTGCCAGCAGCTTAACTCTGGGATATGGCTACACCTTC
.	many	TRBV29-1	TRBJ2-7	CSVAESYEQYF	TGCAGCGTTGCCGAATCCTACGAGCAGTACTTC
.	.	TRBV4-3	TRBJ1-6	CASSQEASGSPLHF	TGCGCCAGCAGCCAAGAGGCTTCGGGTTCACCCCTCCACTTT
.	many	TRBV29-1	TRBJ2-5	CSASAGSVEETQYF	TGCAGCGCATCAGCTGGGTCCGTAGAAGAGACCCAGTACTTC
TRBD1	many	TRBV5-5	TRBJ2-7	CASSLEGQGYEQYF	TGTGCCAGCAGCTTGGAGGGACAGGGTTACGAGCAGTACTTC
.	many	TRBV29-1	TRBJ1-2	CSSAAGLGGYTF	TGCAGCTCCGCAGCGGGGCTAGGGGGCTACACCTTC
.	.	TRBV18	TRBJ2-4	CASSPQSGLAKNIQYF	TGTGCCAGCTCACCACAGAGTGGCCTAGCCAAAAACATTCAGTACTTC
.	few	TRBV2	TRBJ1-5	CASRPDSQPQHF	TGTGCCAGCAGACCTGACAGTCAGCCCCAGCATTTT
.	.	TRBV25-1	TRBJ1-6	CASKGGASNSPLHF	TGTGCCAGCAAGGGGGGCGCGAGCAATTCACCCCTCCACTTT
.	.	TRBV5-1	TRBJ1-1	CASSLVGSGNTEAFF	TGCGCCAGCAGCTTGGTCGGGTCAGGGAACACTGAAGCTTTCTTT
.	.	TRBV7-2	TRBJ1-1	CASSSEKNTEAFF	TGTGCCAGCAGCTCCGAGAAGAACACTGAAGCTTTCTTT
.	many	TRBV12-3/TRBV12-4	TRBJ2-1	CASSRMTGSYNEQFF	TGTGCCAGCAGTCGAATGACCGGTTCCTACAATGAGCAGTTCTTC
TRBD2	many	TRBV7-9	TRBJ2-7	CASSRDYYEQYF	TGTGCCAGCAGCCGGGACTACTACGAGCAGTACTTC
.	.	TRBV29-1	TRBJ1-2	CSVGDSWGYGYTF	TGCAGCGTTGGGGATAGCTGGGGCTATGGCTACACCTTC
.	many	TRBV7-9	TRBJ2-7	CASSYGHYEQYF	TGTGCCAGCAGCTATGGACACTACGAGCAGTACTTC
TRBD2	many	TRBV7-2	TRBJ2-2	CASSRAGGHTGELFF	TGTGCCAGCAGCCGAGCGGGAGGACACACCGGGGAGCTGTTTTTT